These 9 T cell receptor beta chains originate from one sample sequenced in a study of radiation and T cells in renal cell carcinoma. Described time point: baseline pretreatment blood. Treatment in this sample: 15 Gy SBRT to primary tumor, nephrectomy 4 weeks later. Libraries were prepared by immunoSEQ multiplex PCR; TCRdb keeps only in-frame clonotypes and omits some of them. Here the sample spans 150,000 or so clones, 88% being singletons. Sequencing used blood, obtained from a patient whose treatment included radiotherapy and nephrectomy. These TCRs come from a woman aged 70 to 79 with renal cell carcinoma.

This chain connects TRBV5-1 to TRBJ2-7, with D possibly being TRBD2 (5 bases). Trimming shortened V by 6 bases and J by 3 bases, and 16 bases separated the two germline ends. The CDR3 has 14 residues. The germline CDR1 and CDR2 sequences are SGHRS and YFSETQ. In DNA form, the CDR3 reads TGCGCCAGCAACGGAGGTAACGCCAACTACGAGCAGTACTTC. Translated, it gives CASNGGNANYEQYF.

The CDR3 region is CAWSVGGNSYEQYF. CDR3 nucleotide sequence: TGTGCCTGGAGTGTCGGCGGGAACAGTTACGAGCAGTACTTC. The chain employs TRBV30 and TRBJ2-7; TRBD2 is a possible D gene (6 bases). V lost 0 bases and J 4 bases, leaving 13 bases between the germline ends. CDR1 is GTSNPN and CDR2 is SVGIG in the germline V gene (reference sequence). This CDR3 is built from 14 residues.

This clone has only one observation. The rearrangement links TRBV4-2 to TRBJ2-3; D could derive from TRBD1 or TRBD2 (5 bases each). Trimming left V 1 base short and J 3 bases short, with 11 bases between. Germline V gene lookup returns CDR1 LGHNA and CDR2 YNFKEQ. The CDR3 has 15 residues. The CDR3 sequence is CASSQGVGDTDTQYF. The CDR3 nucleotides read TGTGCCAGCAGCCAAGGAGTGGGGGATACAGATACGCAGTATTTT.

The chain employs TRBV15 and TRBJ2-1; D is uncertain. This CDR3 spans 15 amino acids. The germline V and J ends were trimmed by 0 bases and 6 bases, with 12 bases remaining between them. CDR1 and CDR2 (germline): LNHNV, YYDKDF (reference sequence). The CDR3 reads CATSRDGPRTNEQFF. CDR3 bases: TGTGCCACCAGCAGAGATGGCCCCCGGACCAATGAGCAGTTCTTC.

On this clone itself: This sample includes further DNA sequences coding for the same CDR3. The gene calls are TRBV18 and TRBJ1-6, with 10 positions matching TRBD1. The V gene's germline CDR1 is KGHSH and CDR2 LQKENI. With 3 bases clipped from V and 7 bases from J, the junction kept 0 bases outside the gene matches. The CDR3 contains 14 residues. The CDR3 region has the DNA TGTGCCAGCTCACCGGGACAGGGGAATTCACCCCTCCACTTT. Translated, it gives CASSPGQGNSPLHF.

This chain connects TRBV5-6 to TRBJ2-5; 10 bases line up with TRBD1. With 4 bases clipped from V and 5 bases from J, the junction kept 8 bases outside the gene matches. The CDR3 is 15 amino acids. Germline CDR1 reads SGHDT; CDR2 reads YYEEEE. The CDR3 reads CASSVPGQGLETQYF. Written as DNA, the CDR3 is TGTGCCAGCAGCGTACCGGGACAGGGGCTGGAGACCCAGTACTTC.

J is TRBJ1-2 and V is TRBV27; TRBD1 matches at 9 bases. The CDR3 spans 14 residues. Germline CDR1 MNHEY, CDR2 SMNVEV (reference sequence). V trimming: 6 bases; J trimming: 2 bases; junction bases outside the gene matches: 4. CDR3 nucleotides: TGTGCCAGCAGAATCGGGACAGGGAACTATGGCTACACCTTC. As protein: CASRIGTGNYGYTF.

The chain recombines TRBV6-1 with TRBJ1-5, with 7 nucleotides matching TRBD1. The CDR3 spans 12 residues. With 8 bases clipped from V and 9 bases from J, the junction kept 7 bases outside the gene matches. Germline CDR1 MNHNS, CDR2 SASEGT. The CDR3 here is CASGRQGPPQHF. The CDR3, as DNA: TGTGCCAGCGGAAGACAGGGCCCGCCCCAGCATTTT.

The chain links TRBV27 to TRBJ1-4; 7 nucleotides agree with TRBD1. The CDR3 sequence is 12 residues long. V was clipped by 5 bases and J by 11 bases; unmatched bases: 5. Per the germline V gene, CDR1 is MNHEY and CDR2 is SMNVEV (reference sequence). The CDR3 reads CASSLRQGKLFF. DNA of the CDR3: TGTGCCAGCAGTCTTCGACAGGGTAAACTGTTTTTT.